This entry lists 12 T cell receptor beta chains sequenced from one sample in a study of T-cell memory formation after mild COVID-19. TCRdb processed the 5' RACE reads anew with MiXCR; each CDR3 protein has one entry. The sample shows 500,000 to 650,000 distinct CDR3 sequences, 20% to 25% of them seen only once. The sequencing sample was made of PBMCs or a T cell subset sorted from them (not recorded which). The receptors originated from an adult woman who had mild COVID-19 (a few samples of this study predate the infection). Cell type and time point are not known.

This clonotype has just a few counts. Here the CDR3 DNA reads TGTGCCAGCAGCTTGGATCCCCGCTCCTACGAGCAGTACTTC. Translated: CASSLDPRSYEQYF. V usage is TRBV5-6 and J usage is TRBJ2-7; D is ambiguous. This CDR3 region has 14 residues. The germline V gene encodes CDR1 SGHDT and CDR2 YYEEEE. The V end lost 0 bases, the J end lost 0 bases, and 7 bases lay between the germline ends.

The rearrangement uses TRBV7-9 and TRBJ1-1, with D hard to call. Per germline, CDR1 SEHNR and CDR2 FQNEAQ (reference sequence). The CDR3 contains 12 residues. V lost 5 bases to trimming and J lost 4 bases, with 8 bases between them. The CDR3: CASSTEVTEAFF. DNA of the CDR3: TGTGCCAGCAGCACCGAGGTCACTGAAGCTTTCTTT. The whole variable domain, remainder taken from reference TRBV7-9 and TRBJ1-1, is DTGVSQNPRHKITKRGQNVTFRCDPISEHNRLYWYRQTLGQGPEFLTYFQNEAQLEKSRLLSDRFSAERPKGSFSTLEIQRTEQGDSAMYLCASSTEVTEAFFGQGTRLTVV.

This clonotype was found a few times. The DNA of the CDR3 is TGTGCCAGCAGCTATCCCAGGGACGCAAGCCCAGATACGCAGTATTTT. It yields the protein CASSYPRDASPDTQYF. J is TRBJ2-3 and V is TRBV7-6; tentatively, D is TRBD1 or TRBD2 (5 bases each). Germline V gene lookup returns CDR1 SGHVS and CDR2 FNYEAQ. CDR3 size: 16 residues. V gave up 4 bases and J gave up 4 bases, with 18 bases separating them.

There are a few counts of this clonotype. The V and J genes are TRBV7-9 and TRBJ2-2; D gene uncertain. Germline V gene data show CDR1 as SEHNR and CDR2 as FQNEAQ (reference sequence). The CDR3 loop spans 15 amino acids. The V and J ends lost 4 bases and 8 bases respectively, with 17 bases between them. The CDR3 nucleotides are TGTGCCAGCAGCTCGCCGGGCCACATGGAGGGGGAGCTGTTTTTT. This codes for CASSSPGHMEGELFF.

This clonotype was counted a few times. The chain uses TRBV3-1 and TRBJ1-5, with D possibly matching TRBD1 (5 bases). Per germline, CDR1 LGHDT and CDR2 YNNKEL (reference sequence). Trimming stripped 5 bases from V and 0 bases from J, with 8 bases between. There are 14 residues in the CDR3. This CDR3 reads CASSDRYSNQPQHF. DNA for the CDR3: TGTGCCAGCAGCGACAGATATAGCAATCAGCCCCAGCATTTT.

CDR3 sequence reads: CSVPLRDEVNTEAFF. In DNA, the CDR3 is TGCAGCGTTCCGCTCCGGGATGAAGTGAACACTGAAGCTTTCTTT. The V call is TRBV29-1, the J call TRBJ1-1; D remains ambiguous. The V gene lost 5 bases and the J gene lost 0 bases, with 16 bases spanning the gap. This CDR3 contains 15 residues. Germline CDR1 is SQVTM and CDR2 is ANQGSEA.

This clonotype has more than one count but fewer than ten. The chain recombines TRBV5-4 with TRBJ2-5, with 9 bases lining up with TRBD1. Looked up from germline, CDR1 is SGHNT and CDR2 is YYREEE (reference sequence). This CDR3 contains 15 residues. V was clipped by 3 bases and J by 4 bases; unmatched bases: 7. The CDR3 nucleotides are TGTGCCAGCAGCTCGGGACAGGGAATGGGAGAGACCCAGTACTTC. Residues: CASSSGQGMGETQYF.

The chain links TRBV7-9 to TRBJ1-2, with a tentative D call TRBD1 (5 bases). CDR3 length equals 15 residues. Germline V lookup: CDR1 SEHNR, CDR2 FQNEAQ (reference sequence). V was pared by 4 bases and J by 8 bases, with 20 bases between. The DNA of the CDR3 is TGTGCCAGCAGCTCCAGGGAGGGGACCGGACTAGGCTACACCTTC. Encoded protein: CASSSREGTGLGYTF.

The V and J genes are TRBV7-3 and TRBJ2-2; the D gene is possibly TRBD1 (6 bases). Trimming removed 5 bases at V and 4 bases at J, with 17 bases between. Germline V CDR1 and CDR2: SGHTA, FQGTGA. The CDR3 extends over 16 amino acids. DNA for the CDR3: TGTGCCAGCAGCCCCCGGCCAGGGGTGACCACCGGGGAGCTGTTTTTT. Its translation is CASSPRPGVTTGELFF.

This clonotype turned up a few times. The chain is built from TRBV7-9 and TRBJ2-2; TRBD2 matches 9 bases. The germline gives CDR1 SEHNR, CDR2 FQNEAQ (reference sequence). After removal of 5 bases from V and 2 bases from J, the junction contained 3 bases not matched to a gene. CDR3 length equals 15 residues. The CDR3 DNA reads as TGTGCCAGCAGCAAGCGGGGGGCCAACACCGGGGAGCTGTTTTTT. Translating it yields CASSKRGANTGELFF.

This clonotype was counted only a few times. The chain employs TRBV4-3 and TRBJ1-1; D gene unclear. V was pared by 0 bases and J by 0 bases, with 8 bases between. This CDR3 has 15 amino acids. CDR1 is LGHNA and CDR2 is YSLEER in the germline V gene. This CDR3 reads CASSQDSNMNTEAFF. The CDR3 DNA reads TGCGCCAGCAGCCAAGATTCGAACATGAACACTGAAGCTTTCTTT.

This clonotype was detected only a few times. V gene TRBV7-8 combines with J gene TRBJ1-3; D remains ambiguous. Trimming took 6 bases from V and 0 from J, leaving 15 bases between them. The CDR3 contains 16 residues. In germline, CDR1 is SGHVS, CDR2 FQNEAQ. The CDR3 spells CASSVGSGLSGNTIYF. Here the CDR3 DNA reads TGTGCCAGCAGTGTAGGGTCAGGCCTCTCTGGAAACACCATATATTTT.